One sample yielded the 27 T cell receptor beta chains listed below, sequenced in a study of CD8+CD57+ T cells in acquired aplastic anemia. The use of genomic DNA as template underpinned the TCR beta VDJ and CDR3 profiling. TCRdb recomputed calls from the reads with MiXCR, one row per CDR3 protein. Here the sample spans 150,000 to 200,000 distinct CDR3 sequences, more than 60% being singletons. The sequenced patients had an expansion of CD8+CD57+ cells seen by flow cytometry. Input material: sorted CD4+, CD8+, or CD8+CD57+ T cells (not recorded which) from PBMCs. These receptors were collected from a human donor with aplastic anemia.

Worth noting for this clonotype: A read error may produce the germline difference seen at one junction end. The CDR3 DNA reads as TGTGCCAGCAGTCCCCTCCTCTCCCACGAGCAGTACTTC. It is translated as CASSPLLSHEQYF. V is TRBV2 and J is TRBJ2-7; no reliable D call. The CDR3 spans 13 residues. The germline V gene encodes CDR1 SNHLY and CDR2 FYNNEI.

This clonotype occurred many times. The chain links TRBV19 to TRBJ1-1; 9 nucleotides line up with TRBD1. The V and J ends lost 7 bases and 7 bases, in that order; junction bases with no gene match: 13. The CDR3 is 15 residues long. Germline lookup yields CDR1 LNHDA and CDR2 SQIVND (reference sequence). The chain's CDR3 is CASTLSGTGLNEAFF. CDR3 DNA: TGTGCCAGTACCCTTAGTGGGACAGGGTTAAATGAAGCTTTCTTT.

This clonotype was observed once. CDR3 loop: CSARPTAGASGNTIYF. In nucleotides, the CDR3 is TGCAGTGCTAGACCCACCGCGGGGGCCTCGGGAAACACCATATATTTT. This chain uses TRBV20-1 with TRBJ1-3; a weak D match, TRBD1 (6 bases). The V end lost 2 bases, the J end lost 4 bases, and 18 bases lay between the germline ends. CDR1 is DFQATT, CDR2 SNEGSKA, per germline (reference sequence). CDR3 length: 16 amino acids.

This chain uses TRBV27 with TRBJ2-1; 11 nucleotides match TRBD2. The CDR3 is 14 amino acids. CDR1 is MNHEY and CDR2 is SMNVEV in the germline V gene (reference sequence). V lost 2 bases and J lost 9; bases outside the gene matches: 3. The CDR3, as DNA: TGTGCCAGCAGTTTAACTAGCGGGGGCGGTGAGCAGTTCTTC. Translated, it gives CASSLTSGGGEQFF.

The rearrangement uses TRBV7-9 and TRBJ2-3; the match to TRBD1 covers 7 bases. The CDR3 has 13 amino acids. Germline values: CDR1 SEHNR, CDR2 FQNEAQ (reference sequence). V lost 4 bases to trimming and J lost 8 bases; unmatched junction nucleotides: 6. DNA for the CDR3: TGTGCCAGCAGCTGGGGGACAGCCACTACGCAGTATTTT. Its protein product is CASSWGTATTQYF.

V and J are TRBV28 and TRBJ2-3; D remains ambiguous. V dropped 1 base and J dropped 5 bases, with 13 bases sitting between them. CDR3 length equals 15 residues. Germline CDR1 reads MDHEN; CDR2 reads SYDVKM. The CDR3 reads CASSLFTAAGDTQYF. Here the CDR3 DNA reads TGTGCCAGCAGTTTATTCACGGCAGCTGGAGATACGCAGTATTTT.

This clonotype was counted between two and nine times. The CDR3 is CASSSYPSYNEQFF. In nucleotides, the CDR3 is TGTGCCAGCAGCTCCTACCCCTCCTACAATGAGCAGTTCTTC. The chain uses TRBV7-2 and TRBJ2-1; D remains unclear. The germline V gene has CDR1 SGHTA and CDR2 FQGNSA. V gave up 4 bases and J gave up 0 bases, with 7 bases separating them. The CDR3 sequence is 14 residues long.

The chain combines TRBV9 with TRBJ1-1; 9 bases match TRBD1. Germline loops: CDR1 SGDLS, CDR2 YYNGEE. With 2 bases clipped from V and 5 bases from J, the junction kept 4 bases outside the gene matches. The CDR3 runs 14 residues. The DNA of the CDR3 is TGTGCCAGCAGCGTCAACAGGGGGCGGACTGAAGCTTTCTTT. Protein: CASSVNRGRTEAFF.

The V call is TRBV9, the J call TRBJ2-5; tentatively, D is TRBD1 (5 bases). The germline gives CDR1 SGDLS, CDR2 YYNGEE. Trimming took off 0 bases at V and 5 bases at J, with 14 bases between the two ends. This CDR3 contains 15 residues. CDR3 amino acids: CASSVVGLQIETQYF. CDR3 DNA sequence: TGTGCCAGCAGCGTAGTGGGGCTACAGATCGAGACCCAGTACTTC.

V is TRBV10-1 and J is TRBJ1-6; 7 nucleotides agree with TRBD1. The CDR3 runs to 15 residues. Germline loops: CDR1 WNHNN, CDR2 SYGVQD (reference sequence). The ends lost 5 bases at V and 7 bases at J; junction bases unmatched: 8. The CDR3 nucleotides are TGCGCCAGCAGTAGGGGGGACAGCACGAATTCACCCCTCCACTTT. Amino acids: CASSRGDSTNSPLHF.

This clonotype is a singleton in its sample. The chain carries TRBV3-1 and TRBJ1-2, with a possible D match to TRBD1 (6 bases). Trimming pared 4 bases from V and 4 bases from J, leaving 25 bases between. The CDR3 consists of 18 residues. The germline gives CDR1 LGHDT, CDR2 YNNKEL (reference sequence). The CDR3, as DNA: TGTGCCAGCAGCCCCAGCGGGGGGGCAGGGAGGGATTTCTATGGCTACACCTTC. It translates to CASSPSGGAGRDFYGYTF.

This clonotype was counted ten times or more. The chain recombines TRBV4-1 with TRBJ2-1, with D hard to call. The CDR3 consists of 12 residues. Per the germline V gene, CDR1 is MGHRA and CDR2 is YSYEKL. V was clipped by 4 bases and J by 9 bases, with 10 bases between them. The CDR3 is CASSRSESEQFF. The CDR3 nucleotides read TGCGCCAGCAGCCGAAGCGAGTCTGAGCAGTTCTTC.

With regard to this clonotype: A read error may produce the germline difference seen at one junction end. The chain joins TRBV7-6 to TRBJ2-7; the D gene is possibly TRBD1 (5 bases). This CDR3 spans 15 amino acids. Germline loops: CDR1 SGHVS, CDR2 FNYEAQ. The CDR3 sequence is CASSHHQGRAYGQYF. CDR3 nucleotides: TGTGCCAGCAGTCATCACCAGGGTCGTGCCTACGGGCAGTACTTC.

With regard to this clonotype: The CDR3 does not close with the conserved phenylalanine or tryptophan, likely indicating a read error. The rearrangement joins TRBV7-9 to TRBJ2-5, with 7 positions matching TRBD1. Germline trimming cut 5 bases from V and 0 bases from J; bases unmatched to any gene: 15. The V gene's germline CDR1 is SEHNR and CDR2 FQNEAQ (reference sequence). The CDR3 spans 18 residues. The DNA of the CDR3 is TGTGCCAGCAGCGCCCGGACAGGCCTCGTACCGTACCAAGAGACCCAGTACCTC. As protein: CASSARTGLVPYQETQYL.

DNA of the CDR3: TGTGCCAATCAACCGGGGTTAAGGGAGACCCAGTACTTC. Translation gives CANQPGLRETQYF. V and J are TRBV7-9 and TRBJ2-5, with D possibly matching TRBD2 (5 bases). This CDR3 spans 13 amino acids. Looked up from germline, CDR1 is SEHNR and CDR2 is FQNEAQ (reference sequence). Trimming stripped 10 bases from V and 5 bases from J, with 17 bases between.

This clonotype came up many times. The chain combines TRBV10-2 with TRBJ1-1, with D possibly TRBD1 on 5 matching bases. Per germline, CDR1 WSHSY and CDR2 SAAADI. V gave up 2 bases and J gave up 4 bases, with 8 bases separating them. The CDR3 contains 13 residues. CDR3: CASSETGFTEAFF. CDR3 bases: TGCGCCAGCAGTGAGACAGGCTTCACTGAAGCTTTCTTT.

The genes are TRBV24-1 and TRBJ1-1; D possibly corresponds to TRBD1 (5 bases). The CDR3 is 17 residues long. V gave up 4 bases and J gave up 0 bases, with 17 bases separating them. Germline CDR1 KGHDR, CDR2 SFDVKD. The CDR3 DNA is TGTGCCACCAGTGACCACCCTCGGGGGACTTTGAACACTGAAGCTTTCTTT. Amino acids: CATSDHPRGTLNTEAFF.

This clonotype was seen only a few times. DNA for the CDR3: TGTGCCAGCAGCTCTCCTAATTCACCCCTCCACTTT. Protein sequence: CASSSPNSPLHF. The chain recombines TRBV7-2 with TRBJ1-6; no definite D call. The CDR3 length is 12 residues. With 4 bases removed from V and 6 bases from J, the gap between germline ends came to 4 bases. CDR1 is SGHTA, CDR2 FQGNSA, per germline.

A remark on this clonotype: One end of the junction varies from germline; a read error may be responsible. The V gene is TRBV24-1, the J gene TRBJ2-1; 10 bases are a match to TRBD2. This CDR3 contains 16 residues. Germline V CDR1 and CDR2: KGHDR, SFDVKD. The CDR3 sequence is CATSGLAGEITDTQLF. CDR3 sequence (DNA): TGTGCCACCAGTGGGCTAGCGGGGGAGATCACAGATACGCAGCTCTTC.

This clonotype was recorded once. CDR3 amino acids: CASSLAGNPRGETQYF. DNA of the CDR3: TGCGCCAGCAGCTTGGCGGGCAACCCGAGGGGAGAGACCCAGTACTTC. The chain couples TRBV5-1 to TRBJ2-7; D may match TRBD1 or TRBD2 (5 bases each). Gene TRBJ2-5 matches the end of the DNA better, so the J call may be wrong. This CDR3 has 16 residues. CDR1 SGHRS and CDR2 YFSETQ come from the germline V gene.

V is TRBV7-8 and J is TRBJ2-3, with D possibly TRBD1 on 6 matching bases. Trimming took off 5 bases at V and 8 bases at J, with 17 bases between the two ends. CDR1 is SGHVS, CDR2 FQNEAQ, per germline. The CDR3 is 14 residues long. The CDR3 protein is CASSPEGVWPTQYF. CDR3 bases: TGTGCCAGCAGCCCCGAGGGGGTTTGGCCTACGCAGTATTTT.

The chain is built from TRBV7-8 and TRBJ2-3; no reliable D call. This CDR3 comprises 14 residues. With 1 base removed from V and 0 bases from J, the gap between germline ends came to 5 bases. Looked up from germline, CDR1 is SGHVS and CDR2 is FQNEAQ. CDR3 in DNA: TGTGCCAGCAGCTTAGGTATCAGCACAGATACGCAGTATTTT. Encoded protein: CASSLGISTDTQYF.

This clonotype was found many times. J is TRBJ2-1 and V is TRBV19; 7 bases line up with TRBD1. Trimming at V came to 0 bases and at J to 5 bases, leaving 10 bases not matched to a gene. The germline V gene has CDR1 LNHDA and CDR2 SQIVND (reference sequence). CDR3 size: 17 residues. The chain's CDR3 is CASSIEPDRDLNNEQFF. The CDR3 nucleotides read TGTGCCAGTAGTATAGAACCTGACAGGGACCTTAACAATGAGCAGTTCTTC.

This clonotype was recorded a few times. The chain is built from TRBV7-2 and TRBJ1-2; D remains unclear. The V and J ends lost 2 bases and 7 bases respectively, with 8 bases between them. Germline values: CDR1 SGHTA, CDR2 FQGNSA. The CDR3 is 12 amino acids. The CDR3 here is CASSLMGTGYTF. DNA for the CDR3: TGTGCCAGCAGCTTAATGGGAACTGGCTACACCTTC.

The chain links TRBV7-2 to TRBJ2-3; 8 positions agree with TRBD1. V gave up 3 bases and J gave up 4 bases; unmatched junction bases: 6. The germline CDR1 and CDR2 sequences are SGHTA and FQGNSA. This CDR3 is 15 amino acids long. The CDR3 DNA reads TGTGCCAGCAGCTTCGGACAGGGATGGCCAGATACGCAGTATTTT. Amino acid sequence: CASSFGQGWPDTQYF.

This clonotype turned up a few times. The chain employs TRBV19 and TRBJ1-1, with D unresolved. There are 12 residues in the CDR3. Trimming shortened V by 6 bases and J by 11 bases, and 16 bases separated the two germline ends. Germline lookup yields CDR1 LNHDA and CDR2 SQIVND (reference sequence). The CDR3 protein is CASSRSPQTAFF. In DNA, the CDR3 is TGTGCCAGTAGCCGTTCCCCTCAAACTGCTTTCTTT.

This clonotype was observed many times. The J gene is TRBJ2-1, the V gene TRBV4-2, with D possibly being TRBD2 (6 bases). V lost 4 bases, J lost 10 bases, and 11 bases lay in between. This CDR3 is built from 12 residues. The germline gives CDR1 LGHNA, CDR2 YNFKEQ. CDR3 in amino acids: CASSPEGLEQFF. The CDR3 DNA reads TGTGCCAGCAGCCCAGAGGGACTGGAGCAGTTCTTC.